This T cell receptor (beta chain) was captured by sequencing in a study of T cell changes during pregnancy in multiple sclerosis. Generated by immunoSEQ multiplex PCR, the TCRdb table keeps only in-frame clones and is missing some. In the table there are just over 50,000 clones, 85% to 95% of which are singletons. This CDR3 spans 14 amino acids. CDR1 and CDR2 (germline): SGHVS, FQNEAQ. Between the trimmed V and J ends, which lost 2 bases and 2 bases, there was a span of 9 bases. This TCR was sampled from a female donor with multiple sclerosis, enrolled in a pregnancy study. This sequence joins TRBV7-8 and TRBJ1-1; maybe TRBD1 (5 bases). Sequencing was performed on CD4+ T cells from peripheral blood mononuclear cells, taken in the second trimester of pregnancy. CDR3 DNA: TGTGCCAGCAGCTTATCCCAGGGTAACACTGAAGCTTTCTTT. Protein product: CASSLSQGNTEAFF.